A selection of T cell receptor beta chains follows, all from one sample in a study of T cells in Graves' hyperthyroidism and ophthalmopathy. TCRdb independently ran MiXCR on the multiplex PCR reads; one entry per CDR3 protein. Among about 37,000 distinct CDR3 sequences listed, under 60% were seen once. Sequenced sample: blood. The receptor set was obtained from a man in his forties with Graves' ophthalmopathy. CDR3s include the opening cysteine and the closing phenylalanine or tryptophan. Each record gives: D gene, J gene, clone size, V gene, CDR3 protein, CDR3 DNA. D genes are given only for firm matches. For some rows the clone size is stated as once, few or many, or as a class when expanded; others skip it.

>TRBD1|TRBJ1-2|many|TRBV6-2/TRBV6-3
CASSYRTGKDYGYTF
TGTGCCAGCAGTTACCGGACAGGGAAGGACTATGGCTACACCTTC
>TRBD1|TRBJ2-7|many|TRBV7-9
CASSLGAQGAKGSYEQYF
TGTGCCAGCAGCTTAGGCGCACAGGGGGCCAAGGGCTCCTACGAGCAGTACTTC
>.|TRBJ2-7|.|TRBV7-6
CASSPGTGNTIYFGEGIVEQYF
.
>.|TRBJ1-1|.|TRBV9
CASSVQATNTEAFF
TGTGCCAGCAGCGTACAGGCCACGAACACTGAAGCTTTCTTT
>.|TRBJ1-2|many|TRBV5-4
CASSFVLEGYTF
TGTGCCAGCAGCTTCGTGCTGGAAGGCTACACCTTC
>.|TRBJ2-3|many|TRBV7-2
CASSLEGAADTQYF
TGTGCCAGCAGCTTAGAAGGAGCGGCAGATACGCAGTATTTT
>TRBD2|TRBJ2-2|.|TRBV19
CASRLLAGITNTGEPFF
TGTGCCAGTAGGCTCCTAGCGGGGATTACGAACACCGGGGAGCCGTTTTTT
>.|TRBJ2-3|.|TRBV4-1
CASSQAKGHEQYF
TGCGCCAGCAGCCAAGCTAAGGGCCATGAGCAGTATTTT
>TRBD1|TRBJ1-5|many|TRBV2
CASSGTGGGETQHF
TGTGCCAGCAGTGGGACAGGGGGCGGGGAGACCCAGCATTTT
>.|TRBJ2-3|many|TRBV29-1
CSVGDNTDTQYF
TGCAGCGTTGGGGACAACACAGATACGCAGTATTTT
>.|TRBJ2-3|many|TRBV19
CASNHGGGRTDTQYF
TGTGCCAGTAACCATGGGGGGGGGCGCACAGATACGCAGTATTTT
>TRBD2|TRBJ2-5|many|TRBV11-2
CASMALAGGRKETQYF
TGTGCCAGCATGGCGCTAGCGGGGGGGCGTAAAGAGACCCAGTACTTC
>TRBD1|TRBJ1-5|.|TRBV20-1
CSAGGDRRDQPQHF
TGCAGTGCTGGCGGGGACAGGAGGGATCAGCCCCAGCATTTT
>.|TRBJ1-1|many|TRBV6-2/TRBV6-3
CASRVTGTPMNTEAFF
TGTGCCAGCAGAGTTACGGGCACTCCAATGAACACTGAAGCTTTCTTT
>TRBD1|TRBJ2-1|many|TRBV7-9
CASSFDRGEQFF
TGTGCCAGCAGCTTCGACAGGGGTGAGCAGTTCTTC
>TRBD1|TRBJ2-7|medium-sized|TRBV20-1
CSARGTGPNEQYF
TGCAGTGCTAGAGGGACAGGGCCCAACGAGCAGTACTTC
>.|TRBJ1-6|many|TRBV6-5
CASSRDTDYNSPLHF
TGTGCCAGCAGTCGGGACACTGACTATAATTCACCCCTCCACTTT
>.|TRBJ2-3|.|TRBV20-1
CSARPSLDTQYF
TGCAGTGCTAGACCCTCTTTGGATACGCAGTATTTT
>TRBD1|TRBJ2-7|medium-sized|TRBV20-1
CSARDRRTGSREQYF
TGCAGTGCTAGAGATCGACGGACAGGGTCTCGCGAGCAGTACTTC
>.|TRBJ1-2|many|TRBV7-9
CATAAAQGYGYTF
TGTGCCACCGCCGCGGCCCAGGGGTATGGCTACACCTTC
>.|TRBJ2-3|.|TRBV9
CASSAYTDTQYF
TGTGCCAGCAGCGCATACACAGATACGCAGTATTTT
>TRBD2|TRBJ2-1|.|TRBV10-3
CAISDATSAVGSSYNEQFF
TGTGCCATCAGTGATGCGACTAGCGCCGTCGGGAGCTCCTACAATGAGCAGTTCTTC
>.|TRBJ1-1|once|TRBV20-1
CSAPRRLGAEAFF
TGCAGTGCCCCCCGGCGACTGGGGGCTGAAGCTTTCTTT
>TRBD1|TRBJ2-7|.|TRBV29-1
CSASGTGPYEQYF
TGCAGCGCCTCCGGGACAGGACCCTACGAGCAGTACTTC
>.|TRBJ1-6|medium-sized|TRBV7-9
CASSPPSDTLHF
TGTGCCAGCAGCCCCCCATCTGACACCCTCCACTTT
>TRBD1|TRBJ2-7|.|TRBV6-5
CASSEAGQGDEQYF
TGTGCCAGCAGTGAAGCGGGACAGGGAGACGAGCAGTACTTC
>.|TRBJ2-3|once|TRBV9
CASSVGGGGSLADTQYF
TGTGCCAGCAGCGTAGGCGGGGGCGGTAGCCTGGCAGATACGCAGTATTTT
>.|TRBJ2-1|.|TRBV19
CASSGSRGNEQFF
TGTGCCAGTAGTGGGTCTAGGGGCAATGAGCAGTTCTTC
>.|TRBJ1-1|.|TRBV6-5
CASTTSGETEAFF
TGTGCCAGCACCACCTCCGGGGAGACGGAAGCTTTCTTT
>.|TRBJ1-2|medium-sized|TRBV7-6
CASSGIDRGLYGYTF
TGTGCCAGCAGCGGGATAGATCGAGGTCTCTATGGCTACACCTTC
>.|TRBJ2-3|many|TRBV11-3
CASSLGRGADTQYF
TGTGCCAGCAGCTTGGGAAGGGGAGCAGATACGCAGTATTTT
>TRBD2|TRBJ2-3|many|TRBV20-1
CSARSLAGIGDTQYF
TGCAGTGCTAGAAGCCTAGCGGGGATTGGAGATACGCAGTATTTT
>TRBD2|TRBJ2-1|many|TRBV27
CASSTAGNRGYEQFF
TGTGCCAGCAGTACAGCGGGAAACCGTGGGTATGAGCAGTTCTTC
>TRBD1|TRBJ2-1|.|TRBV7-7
CASSLGKAGGDTQFF
TGTGCTAGCAGCTTAGGGAAGGCAGGGGGAGATACGCAGTTCTTC
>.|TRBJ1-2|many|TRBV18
CASSPVNYGYTF
TGTGCCAGCTCACCGGTTAACTATGGCTACACCTTC
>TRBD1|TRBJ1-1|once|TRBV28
CASRPPGQSSEAFF
TGTGCCAGCAGGCCCCCGGGACAGAGTAGTGAAGCTTTCTTT
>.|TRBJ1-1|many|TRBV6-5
CASSYSGGLAEAFF
TGTGCCAGCAGTTACTCTGGGGGCCTCGCTGAAGCTTTCTTT
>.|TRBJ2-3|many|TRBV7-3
CASSLMGSTDTQYF
TGTGCCAGCAGCTTAATGGGGAGCACAGATACGCAGTATTTT
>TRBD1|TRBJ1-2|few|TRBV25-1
CASSAGTGGMGNYGYTF
TGTGCCAGCAGTGCGGGGACAGGGGGAATGGGTAACTATGGCTACACCTTC
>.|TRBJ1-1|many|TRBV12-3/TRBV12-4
CASSLGGGDTEAFF
TGTGCCAGCAGTTTAGGAGGGGGAGACACTGAAGCTTTCTTT
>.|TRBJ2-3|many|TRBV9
CASSAILRDTQYF
TGTGCCAGCAGCGCCATCCTCAGGGATACGCAGTATTTT
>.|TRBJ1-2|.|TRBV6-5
CASKADNYGYTF
TGTGCCAGCAAGGCAGATAATTATGGCTACACCTTC
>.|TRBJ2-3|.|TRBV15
CATSRNEQYF
TGTGCCACCAGCAGGAATGAGCAGTATTTT
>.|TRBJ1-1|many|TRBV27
CASSFKGGTEAFF
TGTGCCAGCAGTTTCAAAGGGGGGACTGAAGCTTTCTTT
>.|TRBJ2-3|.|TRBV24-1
CATSGSTDTQYF
TGTGCCACCAGTGGTAGCACAGATACGCAGTATTTT
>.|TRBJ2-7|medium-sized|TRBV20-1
CSARVGRTYEQYF
TGCAGTGCTAGAGTCGGCAGAACCTACGAGCAGTACTTC
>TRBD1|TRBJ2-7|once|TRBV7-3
CASSHRDRGHYEQYF
TGTGCCAGCAGCCACCGGGACAGGGGGCACTACGAGCAGTACTTC
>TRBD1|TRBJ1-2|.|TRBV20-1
CNAAIRDREFHSYTF
TGCAATGCAGCTATCCGGGACAGGGAATTCCATAGCTACACCTTC
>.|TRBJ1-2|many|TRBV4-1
CASSPGQNYGYTF
TGCGCCAGCAGCCCCGGACAGAACTATGGCTACACCTTC
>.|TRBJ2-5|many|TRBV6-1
CASSEGAGRAQTQYF
TGTGCCAGCAGTGAAGGGGCGGGGCGGGCCCAGACCCAGTACTTC
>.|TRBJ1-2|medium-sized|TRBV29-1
CSVSGSHPPNYGYTF
TGCAGCGTTTCGGGCAGCCACCCCCCTAACTATGGCTACACCTTC
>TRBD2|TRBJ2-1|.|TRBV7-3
CASSLIGASGSALGKEQFF
TGTGCCAGCAGCTTAATTGGGGCTAGCGGGAGTGCCCTTGGGAAGGAGCAGTTCTTC